Following are 6 T cell receptor beta chains from one sample sequenced in a study of blood T cell repertoires in COVID-19. Using immunoSEQ multiplex PCR, the repertoire was profiled, and TCRdb retains in-frame clones only, with some absent. The sample holds some 130,000 clones; roughly 84% are singletons and the top ten take under 1.5%. Sequencing used peripheral blood. The origin of the receptors is a man aged 60 to 69 with acute or convalescent COVID-19.

This rearrangement joins TRBV6-5 to TRBJ2-7; D may be TRBD2 (6 bases). The germline CDR1 and CDR2 sequences are MNHEY and SVGAGI. Deletions cut 7 bases from V and 8 bases from J, with 21 bases between. The CDR3 consists of 14 residues. For the CDR3, the DNA is TGTGCCAGCAAGGAGAGACTAGAAGCATTCAAGCAGTACTTC. As protein: CASKERLEAFKQYF.

The J gene is TRBJ1-2, the V gene TRBV7-8, with D maybe TRBD1 (5 bases). Germline values: CDR1 SGHVS, CDR2 FQNEAQ. There are 15 residues in the CDR3. V was shortened by 5 bases and J by 1 base, with 14 bases between the two germline ends. CDR3 amino acids: CASSPQGGDNYGYTF. DNA of the CDR3: TGTGCCAGCAGCCCCCAGGGTGGGGATAACTATGGCTACACCTTC.

The CDR3 sequence is CASSLQLRGDTQYF. The CDR3 nucleotides are TGCGCCAGCAGCTTACAACTTCGGGGAGATACGCAGTATTTT. This chain connects TRBV5-1 to TRBJ2-3, with D perhaps matching TRBD2 (5 bases). Germline-derived CDR1 and CDR2 are SGHRS and YFSETQ. The CDR3 covers 14 residues. With 2 bases removed from V and 5 bases from J, the gap between germline ends came to 12 bases. The full variable domain, rest sourced from reference TRBV5-1 and TRBJ2-3, is KAGVTQTPRYLIKTRGQQVTLSCSPISGHRSVSWYQQTPGQGLQFLFEYFSETQRNKGNFPGRFSGRQFSNSRSEMNVSTLELGDSALYLCASSLQLRGDTQYFGPGTRLTVL.

This clone occurred a few times. V and J are TRBV7-9 and TRBJ2-3; the D is unclear. V lost 5 bases to trimming and J lost 4 bases, with 13 bases between them. CDR1 and CDR2 from the germline V gene are SEHNR and FQNEAQ (reference sequence). The CDR3 has 14 amino acids. CDR3: CASSGRVQADTQYF. The CDR3 DNA follows: TGTGCCAGCAGCGGCCGGGTGCAAGCAGATACGCAGTATTTT.

This clone was picked up a small number of times. This sequence joins TRBV7-3 and TRBJ2-2, with a weak D call TRBD1 (6 bases). Looked up from germline, CDR1 is SGHTA and CDR2 is FQGTGA. The CDR3 extends over 16 amino acids. The germline V and J ends were trimmed by 1 base and 4 bases, with 13 bases remaining between them. CDR3 residues: CASSLNRGIGTGELFF. The CDR3 nucleotides read TGTGCCAGCAGCTTAAATAGGGGGATAGGCACCGGGGAGCTGTTTTTT.

The table lists this clone with a few counts. The chain links TRBV5-1 to TRBJ2-3, with D maybe TRBD1 (6 bases). This CDR3 has 15 residues. Trimming took 2 bases from V and 0 from J, leaving 10 bases between them. From germline, CDR1 is SGHRS and CDR2 YFSETQ. Here the CDR3 reads CASSFLTGSTDTQYF. CDR3 bases: TGCGCCAGCAGCTTTTTGACAGGAAGCACAGATACGCAGTATTTT.